The 15 T cell receptor beta chains reported below all come from one sample, sequenced in a study of a mutant IDH1 vaccine in newly diagnosed glioma (dated by TCRdb to the early 2020s). The time point label, as the study defines it: week 35, safety follow-up. A 20-mer mutant IDH1 peptide at 300 micrograms in Montanide made up each vaccine dose, which was injected subcutaneously together with topical imiquimod. Their antigens remain unidentified. The library relied on the immunoSEQ multiplex PCR assay. Sourced from immuneACCESS, this table was stored by TCRdb with only in-frame sequences that have V and J called. A share of the clones is absent; for the studies checked, an unresolved V gene accounts for under half, and the remainder has no known explanation. The sample table contains around 60,000 clones; only one count was recorded for roughly 79% of them. The ten largest clones capture approximately 5% of the sample.

This sample comprised PBMCs, obtained from a glioma patient whose treatment included an IDH1 peptide vaccine. The source is a man aged 35 to 55 with glioma.

This rearrangement joins TRBV4-1 to TRBJ2-1; possibly TRBD2 for D (6 bases). V was shortened by 1 base and J by 7 bases, with 17 bases between the two germline ends. The germline V gene has CDR1 MGHRA and CDR2 YSYEKL. This CDR3 has 16 residues. The CDR3 here is CASSQGAQGLLNEQFF. CDR3 DNA: TGCGCCAGCAGCCAAGGCGCCCAGGGACTTTTGAATGAGCAGTTCTTC.

The V and J genes are TRBV19 and TRBJ2-1, with 10 bases lining up with TRBD2. Germline V gene sequence: CDR1 LNHDA, CDR2 SQIVND (reference sequence). V was clipped by 2 bases and J by 7 bases; unmatched bases: 2. The CDR3 has 14 residues. The CDR3 DNA sequence: TGTGCCAGTAGTATAAGCGGGGGGGGTAATGAGCAGTTCTTC. It is translated as CASSISGGGNEQFF.

The chain uses TRBV15 and TRBJ2-1; TRBD2 agrees at 13 bases. The CDR3 consists of 15 residues. Germline values: CDR1 LNHNV, CDR2 YYDKDF (reference sequence). V was clipped by 3 bases and J by 6 bases; unmatched bases: 2. CDR3 in DNA: TGTGCCACCAGCAGTCGGACTAGCGGGAGCAATGAGCAGTTCTTC. Translation: CATSSRTSGSNEQFF.

The chain couples TRBV6-6 to TRBJ1-2, with D unclear. The CDR3 runs 15 residues. In germline, CDR1 is MNHNY, CDR2 SVGAGI (reference sequence). Trimming took off 0 bases at V and 2 bases at J, with 10 bases between the two ends. CDR3 region: CASSYSFNTNYGYTF. CDR3 nucleotide sequence: TGTGCCAGCAGTTACTCCTTCAATACCAACTATGGCTACACCTTC.

This sequence joins TRBV5-1 and TRBJ1-1; D is perhaps TRBD1 (6 bases). V lost 3 bases and J 1 base, leaving 10 bases between the germline ends. The CDR3 is 14 residues long. Germline V gene lookup returns CDR1 SGHRS and CDR2 YFSETQ. Here the CDR3 reads CASSWTDRNTEAFF. In DNA, the CDR3 is TGCGCCAGCAGCTGGACGGACAGGAACACTGAAGCTTTCTTT.

The chain recombines TRBV7-9 with TRBJ2-5; tentative D call: TRBD1 (5 bases). The CDR3 runs to 14 residues. V gave up 1 base and J gave up 0 bases, with 6 bases separating them. Germline V gene lookup returns CDR1 SEHNR and CDR2 FQNEAQ (reference sequence). This CDR3 reads CASSLGQNQETQYF. The CDR3 DNA reads TGTGCCAGCAGCTTAGGACAGAACCAAGAGACCCAGTACTTC.

The rearrangement links TRBV19 to TRBJ2-2; D may be TRBD1 (5 bases). The CDR3 runs 15 residues. The germline gives CDR1 LNHDA, CDR2 SQIVND (reference sequence). V lost 4 bases and J 9 bases, leaving 18 bases between the germline ends. The CDR3 protein is CASSSREGVIRELFF. The DNA of the CDR3 is TGTGCCAGTAGTAGCAGGGAAGGGGTCATCCGGGAGCTGTTTTTT. Full variable domain (outside the CDR3, taken from reference TRBV19 and TRBJ2-2): DGGITQSPKYLFRKEGQNVTLSCEQNLNHDAMYWYRQDPGQGLRLIYYSQIVNDFQKGDIAEGYSVSREKKESFPLTVTSAQKNPTAFYLCASSSREGVIRELFFGEGSRLTVL.

This chain connects TRBV6-1 to TRBJ1-5, with D unclear. CDR1 MNHNS and CDR2 SASEGT come from the germline V gene. The CDR3 sequence is 15 residues long. Trimming stripped 1 base from V and 10 bases from J, with 17 bases between. The CDR3 DNA reads TGTGCCAGCAGTGAAGATAGCGACGGCCGGGCTCCCCAGCATTTT. Its protein product is CASSEDSDGRAPQHF.

This clone was counted only a few times. This chain joins TRBV30 and TRBJ2-2; D ambiguous. V was trimmed by 4 bases and J by 1 base, leaving 4 bases between them. The CDR3 length is 12 residues. Germline CDR1 GTSNPN, CDR2 SVGIG (reference sequence). CDR3 sequence (DNA): TGTGCCTGGACCGAGAACACCGGGGAGCTGTTTTTT. Translating it yields CAWTENTGELFF.

The chain combines TRBV4-3 with TRBJ1-1; D uncertain. Germline lookup yields CDR1 LGHNA and CDR2 YSLEER. The CDR3 consists of 14 residues. Trimming removed 8 bases from V and 1 base from J, with 14 bases in between. This chain's CDR3 is CASQPGGRNTEAFF. CDR3 nucleotides: TGCGCCAGCCAACCCGGAGGGCGGAACACTGAAGCTTTCTTT.

The chain is built from TRBV29-1 and TRBJ1-2, with D uncertain. V lost 6 bases to trimming and J lost 8 bases, with 16 bases between them. Germline V CDR1 and CDR2: SQVTM, ANQGSEA. This CDR3 has 12 residues. The CDR3 region has the DNA TGCAGCGTGGACCGGGAGCTCAAGGGCTACACCTTC. This translates into CSVDRELKGYTF.

CDR3 bases: TGTGCCAGTAGTCCCGGACTAGCGGGAGGTGAGACCCAGTACTTC. It translates to CASSPGLAGGETQYF. The chain combines TRBV19 with TRBJ2-5, with 14 positions matching TRBD2. Trimming took 5 bases from V and 5 from J; bases not matched to a gene: 4. This CDR3 region has 15 residues. Germline CDR1 LNHDA, CDR2 SQIVND (reference sequence). Variable domain in full (rest from reference TRBV19 and TRBJ2-5): DGGITQSPKYLFRKEGQNVTLSCEQNLNHDAMYWYRQDPGQGLRLIYYSQIVNDFQKGDIAEGYSVSREKKESFPLTVTSAQKNPTAFYLCASSPGLAGGETQYFGPGTRLLVL.

In this sample, this clone turned up a few times. The V gene is TRBV6-6, the J gene TRBJ2-1; D perhaps matches TRBD1 (5 bases). Germline assignment: CDR1 MNHNY and CDR2 SVGAGI (reference sequence). This CDR3 has 14 amino acids. V lost 1 base and J lost 7, with 11 bases in between. The DNA for the CDR3 is TGTGCCAGCAGTTACTTAGGGGTGAGGAATGAGCAGTTCTTC. Translated, it gives CASSYLGVRNEQFF.

The V call is TRBV4-3, the J call TRBJ1-3; 9 positions agree with TRBD1. CDR1 and CDR2 (germline): LGHNA, YSLEER. The CDR3 is 20 residues long. With V trimmed by 4 bases and J by 0 bases, 16 bases remained unmatched. The CDR3 sequence: CASSRWGPGQGRDSGNTIYF. The CDR3 region has the DNA TGCGCCAGCAGCCGCTGGGGGCCGGGACAGGGACGAGACTCTGGAAACACCATATATTTT.

The J gene is TRBJ1-1, the V gene TRBV19; D is unclear. The length of the CDR3 is 12 residues. V lost 7 bases, J lost 5 bases, and 11 bases lay in between. Germline V gene sequence: CDR1 LNHDA, CDR2 SQIVND (reference sequence). The CDR3 DNA follows: TGTGCCAGTACCGCCTTCGGGACTGAAGCTTTCTTT. Translated, it gives CASTAFGTEAFF. The full variable domain, its missing parts supplied by reference TRBV19 and TRBJ1-1, is DGGITQSPKYLFRKEGQNVTLSCEQNLNHDAMYWYRQDPGQGLRLIYYSQIVNDFQKGDIAEGYSVSREKKESFPLTVTSAQKNPTAFYLCASTAFGTEAFFGQGTRLTVV.